In this sample, the clone carrying this T cell receptor (beta chain) turned up once. The conserved closing phenylalanine or tryptophan is absent in this CDR3, likely reflecting a read error. No DNA is shown, since the ends of the CDR3 on it are uncertain; the CDR3 is the one TCRdb lists. As processed by the authors: By means of reference gene primer amplification, nucleated cell counts were estimated. Produced via immunoSEQ multiplex PCR; TCRdb's table is partial and in-frame only. V and J calls and clone size follow that table, whereas D and trimming were derived from the DNA. The table shows about 200,000 clones, with around 86% occurring only once. Inclusive of both ends, the CDR3 amounts to 10 amino acids. CDR1 WNHNN and CDR2 SYGVQD come from the germline V gene (reference sequence). This sample is part of a study of blood T cell repertoires in COVID-19. Study context: The United States, Italy and Spain provided the acute and convalescent COVID-19 samples. Nucleic acid was either cDNA or gDNA, and it came from T cells, B-cell-depleted T cells, or PBMCs.

The chain couples TRBV10-1 to TRBJ1-1; TRBD1, as called in the table, went unchecked against the DNA. Sequencing input: peripheral blood. The clonotype comes from a man between 60 and 75 years old with acute or convalescent COVID-19. The CDR3 region is CASSDPTAPL.